This TCR beta chain emerged from a study of blood T cell repertoires in COVID-19. Study summary: The study drew acute and convalescent COVID-19 samples from the United States, Italy and Spain. The cDNA or gDNA used as material had been derived from T cells, B-cell-depleted T cells, or PBMCs.

Original methodology: From reference gene primer amplification, estimates of nucleated cell counts were derived. TCRdb's copy holds only in-frame clones and misses some; the assay was immunoSEQ multiplex PCR. The V and J calls and the clone size are those of that table, but D and trimming were determined from the DNA. The table records tens of thousands of clones, around nine tenths of them present only once. CDR3 size: 11 residues. Trimming took 5 bases from V and 0 from J, leaving 2 bases between them. Germline loops: CDR1 SEHNR, CDR2 FQNEAQ (reference sequence). This clonotype originated in a woman between 50 and 59 years old with active or convalescent COVID-19. The sample was peripheral blood. V and J are TRBV7-9 and TRBJ2-7; D is unresolved. The CDR3 loop is CASSHSYEQYF. CDR3 sequence (DNA): TGTGCCAGCAGCCACTCCTACGAGCAGTACTTC.